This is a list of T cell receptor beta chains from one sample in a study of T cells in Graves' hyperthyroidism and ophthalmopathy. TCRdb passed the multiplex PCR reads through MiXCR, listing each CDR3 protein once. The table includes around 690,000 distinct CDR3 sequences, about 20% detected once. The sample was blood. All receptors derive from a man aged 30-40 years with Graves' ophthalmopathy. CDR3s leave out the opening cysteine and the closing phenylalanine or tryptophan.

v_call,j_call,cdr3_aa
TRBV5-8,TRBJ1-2,ASSFRGFYGYT
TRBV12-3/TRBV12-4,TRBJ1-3,ASSLSGSDSGNTIY
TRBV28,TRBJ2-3,ASSLGTGGVPITDTQY
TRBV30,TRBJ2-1,ACGSGTSGSHEQF
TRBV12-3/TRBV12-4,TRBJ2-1,ASSPSTGPQGNNEQF
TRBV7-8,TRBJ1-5,ASSLGSGKGQPQH
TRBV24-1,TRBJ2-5,ATSDSGRETQY
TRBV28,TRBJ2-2,ASSSDPRGELF
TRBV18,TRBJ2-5,ASSGTYSQETQY
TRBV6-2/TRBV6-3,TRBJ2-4,ASSYTLQGGKNIQY
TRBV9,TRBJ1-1,ASSYTGQKNAEAF
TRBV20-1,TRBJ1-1,SARDRHPNTEAF
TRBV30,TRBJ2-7,AWDRGYEQY
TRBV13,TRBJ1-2,ASSLGRRGYGYT
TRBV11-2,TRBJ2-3,ASSGRGVRGGPTSTDTQY
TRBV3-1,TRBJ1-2,ASSHGLRDRGNGYT
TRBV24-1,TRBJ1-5,ATSDRTGGNQPQH
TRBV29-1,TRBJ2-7,SVESGSPPYEQY
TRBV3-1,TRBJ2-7,ASSPGTATYEQY
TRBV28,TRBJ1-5,ASSMGGVGWNQPQH
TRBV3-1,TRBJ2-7,ASSRDPGTGNEQY
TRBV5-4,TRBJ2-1,ASSLAGNSSYNEQF
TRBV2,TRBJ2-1,ASTVALIRNEQF
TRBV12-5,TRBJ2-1,ASGLDRGTNNEQF
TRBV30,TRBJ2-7,AWSGFGGSSYEQY
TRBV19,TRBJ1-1,ASSPAGTVNTEAF
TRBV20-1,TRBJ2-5,SARLAGETQY
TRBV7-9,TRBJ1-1,ASSLYRKMNTEAF
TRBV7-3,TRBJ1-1,ASSPQGGGVGTEAF
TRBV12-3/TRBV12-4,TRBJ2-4,ASRQGLAKNIQY
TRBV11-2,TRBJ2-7,ASSPAGSRYEQY
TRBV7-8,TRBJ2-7,ASSSTGWSGLSYEQY